This TCR beta chain was captured by sequencing in a study of blood T cell repertoires in COVID-19. Sequencing was performed with immunoSEQ multiplex PCR; in TCRdb, only in-frame clones are kept and a portion is missing. Found here are 45,000 to 55,000 clones, approximately 82% of them singletons; the top ten hold roughly 5%. V lost 1 base and J lost 10; bases outside the gene matches: 9. The length of the CDR3 is 15 residues. Germline CDR1 SGHTA, CDR2 FQGNSA. The sequenced sample consisted of peripheral blood. This chain connects TRBV7-2 to TRBJ2-1; 8 nucleotides agree with TRBD2. The TCR comes from a human donor in a cohort sampled during active COVID-19. The CDR3 spells CASSLGVAGGQEQFF. The CDR3 region has the DNA TGTGCCAGCAGCTTAGGGGTCGCGGGGGGACAAGAGCAGTTCTTC.